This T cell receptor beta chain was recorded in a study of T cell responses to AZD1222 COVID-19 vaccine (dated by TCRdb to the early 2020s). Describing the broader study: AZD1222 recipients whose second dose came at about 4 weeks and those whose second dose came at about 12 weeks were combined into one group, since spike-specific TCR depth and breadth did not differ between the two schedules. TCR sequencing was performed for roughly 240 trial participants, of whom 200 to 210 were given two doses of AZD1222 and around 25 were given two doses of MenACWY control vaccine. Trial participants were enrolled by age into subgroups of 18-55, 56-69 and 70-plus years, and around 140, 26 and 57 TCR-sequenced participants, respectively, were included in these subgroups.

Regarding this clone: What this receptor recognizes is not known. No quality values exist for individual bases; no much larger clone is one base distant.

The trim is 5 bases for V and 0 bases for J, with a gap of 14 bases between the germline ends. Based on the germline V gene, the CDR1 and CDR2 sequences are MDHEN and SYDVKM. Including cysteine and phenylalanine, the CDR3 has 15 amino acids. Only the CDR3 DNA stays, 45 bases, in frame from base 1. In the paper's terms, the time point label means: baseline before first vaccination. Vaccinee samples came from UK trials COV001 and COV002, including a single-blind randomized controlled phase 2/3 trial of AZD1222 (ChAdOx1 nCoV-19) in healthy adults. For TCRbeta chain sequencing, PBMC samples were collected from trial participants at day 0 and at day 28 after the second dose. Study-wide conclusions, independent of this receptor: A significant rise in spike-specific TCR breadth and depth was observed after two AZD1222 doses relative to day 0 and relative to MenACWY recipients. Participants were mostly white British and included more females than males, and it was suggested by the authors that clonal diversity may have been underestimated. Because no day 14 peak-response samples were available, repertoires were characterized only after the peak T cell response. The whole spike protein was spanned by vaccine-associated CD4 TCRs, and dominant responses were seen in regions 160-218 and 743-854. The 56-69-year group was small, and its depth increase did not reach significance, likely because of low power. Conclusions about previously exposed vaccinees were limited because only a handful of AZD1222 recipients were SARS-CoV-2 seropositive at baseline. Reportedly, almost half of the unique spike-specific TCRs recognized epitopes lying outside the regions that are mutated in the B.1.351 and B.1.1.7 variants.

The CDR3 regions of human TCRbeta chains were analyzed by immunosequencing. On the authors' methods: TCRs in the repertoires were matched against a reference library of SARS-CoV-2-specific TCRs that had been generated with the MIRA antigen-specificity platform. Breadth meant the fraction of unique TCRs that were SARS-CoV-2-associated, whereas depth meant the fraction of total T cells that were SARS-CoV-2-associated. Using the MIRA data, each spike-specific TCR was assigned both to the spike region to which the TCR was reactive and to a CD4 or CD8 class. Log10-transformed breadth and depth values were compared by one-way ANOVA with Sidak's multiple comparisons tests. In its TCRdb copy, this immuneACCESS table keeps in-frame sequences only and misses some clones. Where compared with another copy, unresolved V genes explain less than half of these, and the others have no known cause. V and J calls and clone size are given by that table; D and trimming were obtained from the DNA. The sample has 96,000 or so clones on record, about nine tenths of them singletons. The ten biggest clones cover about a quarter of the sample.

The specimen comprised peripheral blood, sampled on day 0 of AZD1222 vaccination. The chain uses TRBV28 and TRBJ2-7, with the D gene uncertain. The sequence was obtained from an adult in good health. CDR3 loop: CASSPGSTSSYEQYF. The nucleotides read TGTGCCAGCAGTCCCGGTTCTACCAGCTCCTACGAGCAGTACTTC.